A single sample gave rise to the 16 T cell receptor beta chains below, sequenced in a study of T cells after yellow fever vaccination. MiXCR was run by TCRdb on the 5' RACE reads, yielding one entry per CDR3 protein. The sample consists of about 160,000 distinct CDR3 sequences, around 7.3% of them appearing once. Source: CD4+ T cells sorted from PBMCs, taken more than 4 days after the first yellow fever vaccination. All receptors derive from a man aged 18-30 years who received the YFV17D yellow fever vaccine.

The chain has TRBV4-3 and TRBJ2-7; TRBD2 might be the D (6 bases). Germline V gene data show CDR1 as LGHNA and CDR2 as YSLEER. The CDR3 runs to 15 residues. V was shortened by 1 base and J by 7 bases, with 17 bases between the two germline ends. As DNA, the CDR3 is TGCGCCAGCAGCCAAGGGAGAGGGGAGGAATGGGAGCAGTACTTC. This sequence encodes CASSQGRGEEWEQYF.

The rearrangement links TRBV29-1 to TRBJ1-4; D remains ambiguous. The germline V and J ends were trimmed by 7 bases and 8 bases, with 14 bases remaining between them. Looked up from germline, CDR1 is SQVTM and CDR2 is ANQGSEA. The CDR3 covers 12 residues. CDR3 coding DNA: TGCAGCGCGCGGACGGGGAAAGAAAAACTGTTTTTT. This codes for CSARTGKEKLFF.

Ten or more counts support this clonotype. The rearrangement links TRBV12-3 or TRBV12-4 to TRBJ1-1; D is unclear. The ends were cut back, 7 bases at V and 1 base at J, with 13 bases in the middle. The CDR3 contains 14 residues. The CDR3 DNA sequence: TGTGCCAGCAACCTCGCCACAGAGAACACTGAAGCTTTCTTT. This encodes CASNLATENTEAFF.

This clonotype was seen more than once but under ten times. The rearrangement links TRBV12-3 or TRBV12-4 to TRBJ2-7; TRBD1 aligns across 9 bases. The CDR3 totals 13 residues. V lost 6 bases and J lost 5; bases outside the gene matches: 5. As DNA, the CDR3 is TGTGCCAGCAGGAGACAGGGGGTCAACGAGCAGTACTTC. It translates to CASRRQGVNEQYF.

This clonotype appeared many times. An end of the junction differs from the germline gene, which may be a read error. The chain links TRBV28 to TRBJ2-7; tentatively, D is TRBD1 (5 bases). The CDR3 has 17 residues. CDR1 and CDR2 from the germline V gene are MDHEN and SYDVKM. CDR3 loop: CASSLSETAFSSYEQYF. CDR3 sequence (DNA): TGTGCCAGCAGTTTATCCGAGACAGCGTTTAGCTCCTACGAGCAATACTTC.

This clonotype has more than one count but fewer than ten. The chain links TRBV30 to TRBJ1-2, with no clear D. In germline, CDR1 is GTSNPN, CDR2 SVGIG (reference sequence). The ends were cut back, 2 bases at V and 5 bases at J, with 12 bases in the middle. This CDR3 is built from 13 residues. For the CDR3, the DNA is TGTGCCTGGAGTAAGATGGATGGTTATGGCTACACCTTC. Translated: CAWSKMDGYGYTF.

J is TRBJ2-3 and V is TRBV5-4; D could derive from TRBD1 or TRBD2 (5 bases each). CDR1 and CDR2 from the germline V gene are SGHNT and YYREEE (reference sequence). The CDR3 length is 11 residues. V was clipped by 4 bases and J by 9 bases, with 9 bases between them. The CDR3 is CASSPGSTQYF. DNA of the CDR3: TGTGCCAGCAGCCCAGGGAGCACGCAGTATTTT.

This clonotype was counted many times. The V call is TRBV5-6, the J call TRBJ2-7; 8 bases match TRBD1. This CDR3 spans 15 amino acids. After removal of 5 bases from V and 3 bases from J, the junction contained 10 bases not matched to a gene. Germline V gives CDR1 SGHDT, CDR2 YYEEEE. CDR3 DNA: TGTGCCAGCAGTCCGGTTGGACAGGGAGTCTACGAGCAGTACTTC. Amino acid sequence: CASSPVGQGVYEQYF. Together with reference TRBV5-6 and TRBJ2-7, the CDR3 gives the full variable domain: DAGVTQSPTHLIKTRGQQVTLRCSPKSGHDTVSWYQQALGQGPQFIFQYYEEEERQRGNFPDRFSGHQFPNYSSELNVNALLLGDSALYLCASSPVGQGVYEQYFGPGTRLTVT.

This chain connects TRBV5-4 to TRBJ2-7; TRBD1 matches 9 bases. The germline gives CDR1 SGHNT, CDR2 YYREEE (reference sequence). There are 14 residues in the CDR3. V shed 5 bases, J shed 0 bases, and the junction held 3 bases outside the gene matches. The CDR3 coding sequence is TGTGCCAGCAGACGGGACAGGGACTCCTACGAGCAGTACGTC. Residues: CASRRDRDSYEQYV.

This clonotype was found a few times. This rearrangement joins TRBV6-1 to TRBJ2-3, with 15 bases that match TRBD2. CDR3 length: 15 amino acids. Germline loops: CDR1 MNHNS, CDR2 SASEGT. Unmatched junction bases numbered 5, after V lost 7 bases and J lost 6 bases. This chain's CDR3 is CASTGTSGGKDTQYF. The CDR3 region has the DNA TGTGCCAGCACAGGGACTAGCGGGGGGAAGGATACGCAGTATTTT.

This clonotype has more than one count but fewer than ten. The chain has TRBV10-3 and TRBJ2-3; D is uncertain. The CDR3 is 12 residues long. Between the trimmed V and J ends, which lost 8 bases and 4 bases, there was a span of 10 bases. In germline, CDR1 is ENHRY, CDR2 SYGVKD. CDR3 nucleotides: TGTGCCATCGGAAGTTCCGCAGATACGCAGTATTTT. It translates to CAIGSSADTQYF.

This clonotype was seen only a few times. This chain uses TRBV4-1 with TRBJ2-5; D possibly corresponds to TRBD1 (6 bases). This CDR3 region has 15 residues. Looked up from germline, CDR1 is MGHRA and CDR2 is YSYEKL. Trimming removed 2 bases at V and 2 bases at J, with 12 bases between. CDR3 residues: CASSQFTGIQETQYF. CDR3 nucleotides: TGCGCCAGCAGCCAATTCACAGGGATACAAGAGACCCAGTACTTC.

Comment on this clonotype: This could be a read error, since a much larger clone is one nucleotide away. The chain carries TRBV6-6 and TRBJ1-5; no definite D call. This CDR3 has 13 amino acids. Germline CDR1 MNHNY, CDR2 SVGAGI (reference sequence). The CDR3 reads CASSPAPDQAQHF. In nucleotides, the CDR3 is TGTGCCAGCAGTCCTGCTCCGGATCAGGCCCAGCATTTT.

The chain recombines TRBV19 with TRBJ1-1; 7 positions match TRBD1. The CDR3 length is 13 residues. V shed 7 bases, J shed 3 bases, and the junction held 5 bases outside the gene matches. Germline CDR1 LNHDA, CDR2 SQIVND (reference sequence). CDR3 nucleotides: TGTGCCAGTATTGGACAGGCGGACACTGAAGCTTTCTTT. This codes for CASIGQADTEAFF. The full variable domain, completed using reference TRBV19 and TRBJ1-1, is DGGITQSPKYLFRKEGQNVTLSCEQNLNHDAMYWYRQDPGQGLRLIYYSQIVNDFQKGDIAEGYSVSREKKESFPLTVTSAQKNPTAFYLCASIGQADTEAFFGQGTRLTVV.

This clonotype was seen repeatedly, ten times or more. The chain is built from TRBV5-1 and TRBJ2-6, with TRBD2 matching 7 bases. Per the germline V gene, CDR1 is SGHRS and CDR2 is YFSETQ. V lost 7 bases to trimming and J lost 4 bases; unmatched junction nucleotides: 5. The length of the CDR3 is 14 residues. In nucleotides, the CDR3 is TGCGCCAGCGGCAGCGGGGCAGGGGCCAACGTCCTGACTTTC. This gives the protein CASGSGAGANVLTF.

The V and J genes are TRBV7-9 and TRBJ2-3; D ambiguous. From germline, CDR1 is SEHNR and CDR2 FQNEAQ (reference sequence). Trimming cost V 4 bases and J 2 bases, with 13 bases left between them. CDR3 length: 15 residues. This chain's CDR3 is CASSSRLPVTDTQYF. The CDR3 DNA follows: TGTGCCAGCAGCTCCCGACTGCCAGTCACAGATACGCAGTATTTT.